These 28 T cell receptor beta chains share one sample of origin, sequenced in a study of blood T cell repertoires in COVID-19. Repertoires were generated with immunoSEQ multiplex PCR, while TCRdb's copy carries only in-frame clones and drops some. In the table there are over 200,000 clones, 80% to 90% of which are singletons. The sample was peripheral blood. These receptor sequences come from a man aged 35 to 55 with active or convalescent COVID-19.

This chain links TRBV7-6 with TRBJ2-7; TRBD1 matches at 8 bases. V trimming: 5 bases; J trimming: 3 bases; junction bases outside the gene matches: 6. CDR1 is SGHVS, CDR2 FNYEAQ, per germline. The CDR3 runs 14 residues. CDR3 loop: CASSPGGGLYEQYF. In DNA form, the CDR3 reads TGTGCCAGCAGCCCAGGGGGCGGCCTCTACGAGCAGTACTTC.

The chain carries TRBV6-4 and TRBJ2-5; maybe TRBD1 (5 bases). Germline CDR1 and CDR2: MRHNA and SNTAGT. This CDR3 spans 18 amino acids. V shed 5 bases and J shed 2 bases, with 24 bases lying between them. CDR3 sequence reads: CASSPHDSNRTSQETQYF. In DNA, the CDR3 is TGTGCCAGCAGTCCTCACGATTCAAACAGGACCTCTCAAGAGACCCAGTACTTC.

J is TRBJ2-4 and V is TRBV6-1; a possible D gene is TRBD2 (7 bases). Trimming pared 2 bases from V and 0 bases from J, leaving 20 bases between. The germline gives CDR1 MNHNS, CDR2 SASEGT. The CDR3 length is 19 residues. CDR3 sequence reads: CASSESPGGSSLAKNIQYF. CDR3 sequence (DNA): TGTGCCAGCAGTGAATCCCCGGGGGGCAGCTCACTAGCCAAAAACATTCAGTACTTC.

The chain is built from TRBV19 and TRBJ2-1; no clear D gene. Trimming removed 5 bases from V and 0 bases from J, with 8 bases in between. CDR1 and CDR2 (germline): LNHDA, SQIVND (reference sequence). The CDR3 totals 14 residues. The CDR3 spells CASSPMFSYNEQFF. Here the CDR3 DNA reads TGTGCCAGTAGTCCCATGTTCTCCTACAATGAGCAGTTCTTC.

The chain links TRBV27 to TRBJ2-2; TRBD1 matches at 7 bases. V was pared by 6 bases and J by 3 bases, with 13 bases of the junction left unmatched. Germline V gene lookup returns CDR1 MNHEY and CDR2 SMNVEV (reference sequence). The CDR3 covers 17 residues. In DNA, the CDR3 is TGTGCCAGCAGAAATAAGCTGACAGGGCTTTACACCGGGGAGCTGTTTTTT. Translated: CASRNKLTGLYTGELFF.

CDR3 residues: CASSSRYQETQYF. In DNA form, the CDR3 reads TGTGCCAGCAGCTCCCGTTACCAAGAGACCCAGTACTTC. The chain combines TRBV7-6 with TRBJ2-5; D gene unclear. Per germline, CDR1 SGHVS and CDR2 FNYEAQ. The CDR3 is 13 residues long. Trimming took off 4 bases at V and 0 bases at J, with 6 bases between the two ends.

This CDR3 is CASSQDSRVRTRSGANVLTF. The CDR3 DNA reads as TGTGCCAGCAGCCAAGATAGCCGGGTCCGCACTCGCTCTGGGGCCAACGTCCTGACTTTC. The chain has TRBV3-1 (or the pseudogene TRBV3-2) and TRBJ2-6; D call uncertain. Between the trimmed V and J ends, which lost 0 bases and 0 bases, there was a span of 18 bases. Germline CDR1 and CDR2: LGHDT and YNNKEL (reference sequence). The CDR3 is made up of 20 amino acids.

CDR3 nucleotides: TGTGCCATCAGTGAGTCGCGGGAGAACACCATATATTTT. Encoded protein: CAISESRENTIYF. V usage is TRBV10-3 and J usage is TRBJ1-3; D is unresolved. The germline V and J ends were trimmed by 0 bases and 7 bases, with 7 bases remaining between them. CDR1 ENHRY and CDR2 SYGVKD come from the germline V gene. This CDR3 has 13 amino acids.

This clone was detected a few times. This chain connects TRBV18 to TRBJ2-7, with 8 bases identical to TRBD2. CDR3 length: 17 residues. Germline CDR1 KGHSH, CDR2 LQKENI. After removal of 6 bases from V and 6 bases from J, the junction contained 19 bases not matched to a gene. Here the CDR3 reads CASSSKGVSRGAREQYF. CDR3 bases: TGTGCCAGCTCCTCGAAGGGTGTATCGCGGGGGGCACGCGAGCAGTACTTC.

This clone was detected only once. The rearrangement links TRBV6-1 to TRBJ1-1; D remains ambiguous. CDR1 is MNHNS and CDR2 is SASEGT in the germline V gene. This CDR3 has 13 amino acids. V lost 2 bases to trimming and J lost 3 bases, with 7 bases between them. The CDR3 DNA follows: TGTGCCAGCAGTGAACTTGGAGACACTGAAGCTTTCTTT. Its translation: CASSELGDTEAFF.

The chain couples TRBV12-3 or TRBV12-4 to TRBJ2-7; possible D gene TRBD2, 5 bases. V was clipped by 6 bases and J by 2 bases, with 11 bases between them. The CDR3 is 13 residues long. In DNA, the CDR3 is TGTGCCAGCAGGATGGACTCCACCTACGAGCAGTACTTC. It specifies CASRMDSTYEQYF.

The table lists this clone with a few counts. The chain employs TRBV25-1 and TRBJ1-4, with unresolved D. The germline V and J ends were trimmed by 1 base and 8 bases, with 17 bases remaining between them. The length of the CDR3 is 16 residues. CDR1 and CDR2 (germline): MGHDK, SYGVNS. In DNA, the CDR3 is TGTGCCAGCAGTGAATGGCGAACGCGCACGGAGGAAAAACTGTTTTTT. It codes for CASSEWRTRTEEKLFF.

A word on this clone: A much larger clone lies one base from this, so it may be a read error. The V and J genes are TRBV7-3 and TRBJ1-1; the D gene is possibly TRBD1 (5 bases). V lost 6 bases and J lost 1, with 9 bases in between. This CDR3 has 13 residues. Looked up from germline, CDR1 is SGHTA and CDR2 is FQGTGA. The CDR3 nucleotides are TGTGCCAGCAGACTACAGGAGAACACTGAAGCTTTCTTT. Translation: CASRLQENTEAFF.

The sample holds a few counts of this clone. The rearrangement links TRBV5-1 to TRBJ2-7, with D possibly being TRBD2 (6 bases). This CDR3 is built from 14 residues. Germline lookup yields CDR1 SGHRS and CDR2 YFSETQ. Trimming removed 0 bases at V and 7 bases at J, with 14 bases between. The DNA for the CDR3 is TGCGCCAGCAGCTTGGATCACAGCGCGGGGGAGCAGTACTTC. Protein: CASSLDHSAGEQYF.

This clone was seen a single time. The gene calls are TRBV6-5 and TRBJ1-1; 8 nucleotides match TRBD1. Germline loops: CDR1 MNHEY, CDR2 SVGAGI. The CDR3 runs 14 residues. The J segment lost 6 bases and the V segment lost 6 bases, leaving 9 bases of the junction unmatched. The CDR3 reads CASRADRVGAEAFF. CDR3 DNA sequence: TGTGCCAGCAGGGCGGACAGGGTAGGCGCTGAAGCTTTCTTT.

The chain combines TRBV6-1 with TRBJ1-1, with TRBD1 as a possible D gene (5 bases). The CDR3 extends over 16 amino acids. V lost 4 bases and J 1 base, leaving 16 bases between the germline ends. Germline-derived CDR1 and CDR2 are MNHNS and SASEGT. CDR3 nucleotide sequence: TGTGCCAGCAGTGGTCCCGGGGGTTTCCCGAACACTGAAGCTTTCTTT. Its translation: CASSGPGGFPNTEAFF.

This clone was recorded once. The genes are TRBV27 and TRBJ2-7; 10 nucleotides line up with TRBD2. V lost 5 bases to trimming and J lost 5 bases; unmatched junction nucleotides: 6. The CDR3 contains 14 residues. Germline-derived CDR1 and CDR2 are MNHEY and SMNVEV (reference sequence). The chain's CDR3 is CASSPVAGGDEQYF. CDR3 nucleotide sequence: TGTGCCAGCAGTCCAGTAGCGGGAGGCGACGAGCAGTACTTC.

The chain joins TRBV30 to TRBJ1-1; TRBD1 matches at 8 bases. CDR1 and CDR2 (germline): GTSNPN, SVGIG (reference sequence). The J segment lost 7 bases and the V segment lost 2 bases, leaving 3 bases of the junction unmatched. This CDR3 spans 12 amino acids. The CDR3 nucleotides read TGTGCCTGGAGTCCAGGGGGCCTTGAAGCTTTCTTT. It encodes CAWSPGGLEAFF.

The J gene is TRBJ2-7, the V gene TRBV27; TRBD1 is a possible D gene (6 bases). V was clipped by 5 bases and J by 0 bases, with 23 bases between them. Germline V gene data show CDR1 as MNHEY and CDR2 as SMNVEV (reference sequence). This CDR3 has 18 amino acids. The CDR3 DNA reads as TGTGCCAGCAGTACTAGACAGGTTCGGCGACTAAGCTCCTACGAGCAGTACTTC. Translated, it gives CASSTRQVRRLSSYEQYF.

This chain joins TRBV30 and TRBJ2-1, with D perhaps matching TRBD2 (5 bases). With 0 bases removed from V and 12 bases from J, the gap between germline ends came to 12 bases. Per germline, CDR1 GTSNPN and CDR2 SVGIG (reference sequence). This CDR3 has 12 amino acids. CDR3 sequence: CAWSVRVEAQFF. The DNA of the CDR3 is TGTGCCTGGAGTGTACGGGTGGAGGCGCAGTTCTTC.

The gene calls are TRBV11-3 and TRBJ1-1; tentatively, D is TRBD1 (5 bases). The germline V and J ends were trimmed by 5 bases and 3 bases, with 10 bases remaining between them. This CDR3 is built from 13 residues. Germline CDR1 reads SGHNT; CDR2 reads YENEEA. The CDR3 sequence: CASSQGAHTEAFF. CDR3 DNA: TGTGCCAGCAGCCAAGGGGCCCACACTGAAGCTTTCTTT.

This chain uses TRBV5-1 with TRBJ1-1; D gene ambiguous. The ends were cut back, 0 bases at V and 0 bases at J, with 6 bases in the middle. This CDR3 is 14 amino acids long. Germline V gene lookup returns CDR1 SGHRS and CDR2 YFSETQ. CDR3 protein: CASSLAVMNTEAFF. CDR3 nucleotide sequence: TGCGCCAGCAGCTTGGCCGTTATGAACACTGAAGCTTTCTTT.

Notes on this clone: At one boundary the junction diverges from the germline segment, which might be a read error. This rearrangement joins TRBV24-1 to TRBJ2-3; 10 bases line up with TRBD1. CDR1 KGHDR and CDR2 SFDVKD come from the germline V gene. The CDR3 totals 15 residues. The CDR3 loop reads CATTDRGPDTNTQYF. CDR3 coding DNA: TGTGCCACCACTGACAGGGGGCCGGACACAAATACGCAGTATTTT.

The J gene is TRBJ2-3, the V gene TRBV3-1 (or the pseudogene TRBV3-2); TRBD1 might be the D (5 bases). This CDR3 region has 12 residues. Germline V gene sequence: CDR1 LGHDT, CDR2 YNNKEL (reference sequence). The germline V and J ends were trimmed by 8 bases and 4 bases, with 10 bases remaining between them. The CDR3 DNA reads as TGTGCCAGCGGAAGGGGATCAGATACGCAGTATTTT. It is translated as CASGRGSDTQYF.

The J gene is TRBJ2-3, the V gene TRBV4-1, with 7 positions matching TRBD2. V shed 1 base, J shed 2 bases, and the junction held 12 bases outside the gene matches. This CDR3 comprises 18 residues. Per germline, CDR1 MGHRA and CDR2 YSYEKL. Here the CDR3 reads CASSQGGQAGRHTDTQYF. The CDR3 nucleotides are TGCGCCAGCAGCCAAGGAGGACAAGCGGGACGGCACACAGATACGCAGTATTTT.

CDR3 sequence reads: CASSTLHTDSQANKTGELFF. CDR3 nucleotides: TGTGCCAGCAGCACACTCCATACGGACAGTCAGGCGAATAAGACCGGGGAGCTGTTTTTT. J is TRBJ2-2 and V is TRBV7-6, with a weak D call TRBD1 (6 bases). V was shortened by 5 bases and J by 5 bases, with 30 bases between the two germline ends. The V gene's germline CDR1 is SGHVS and CDR2 FNYEAQ. The CDR3 spans 20 residues.

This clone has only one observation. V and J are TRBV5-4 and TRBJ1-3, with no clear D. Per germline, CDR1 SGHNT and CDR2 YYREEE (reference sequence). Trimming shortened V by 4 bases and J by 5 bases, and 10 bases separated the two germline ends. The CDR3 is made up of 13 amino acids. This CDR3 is CASSVPDRNTIYF. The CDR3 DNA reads TGTGCCAGCAGCGTCCCAGACAGAAACACCATATATTTT.

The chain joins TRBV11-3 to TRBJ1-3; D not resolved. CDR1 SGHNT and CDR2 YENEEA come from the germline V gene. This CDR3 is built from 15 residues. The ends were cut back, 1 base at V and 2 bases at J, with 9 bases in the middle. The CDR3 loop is CASSLAPSAGNTIYF. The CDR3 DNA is TGTGCCAGCAGCTTAGCCCCGTCGGCTGGAAACACCATATATTTT.